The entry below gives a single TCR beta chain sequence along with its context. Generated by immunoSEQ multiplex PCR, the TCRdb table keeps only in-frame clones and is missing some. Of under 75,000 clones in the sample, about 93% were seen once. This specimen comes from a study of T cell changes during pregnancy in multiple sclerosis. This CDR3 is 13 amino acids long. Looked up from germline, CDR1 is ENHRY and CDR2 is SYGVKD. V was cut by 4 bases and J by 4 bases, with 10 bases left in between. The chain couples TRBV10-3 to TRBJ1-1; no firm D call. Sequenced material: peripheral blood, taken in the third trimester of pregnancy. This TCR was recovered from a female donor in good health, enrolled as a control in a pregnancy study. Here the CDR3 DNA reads TGTGCCATCAGTGCCTCATTTAGCACTGAAGCTTTCTTT. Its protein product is CAISASFSTEAFF.